The clone carrying this T cell receptor beta chain was recorded at least ten times. This sample is drawn from a study of early T cells in non-severe SARS-CoV-2 infection. Trimming cost V 3 bases and J 0 bases, with 9 bases left between them. This CDR3 spans 14 amino acids. Germline V CDR1 and CDR2: DFQATT, SNEGSKA (reference sequence). TCRdb redid the calling of the 5' RACE reads with MiXCR, one entry per CDR3 protein. Seen here are about 30,000 distinct CDR3 sequences, about 5.2% observed once, and the top ten hold approximately 3.6%. The rearrangement uses TRBV20-1 and TRBJ2-1, with D possibly TRBD2 on 5 matching bases. What was sequenced was whole blood. This receptor was taken from an adult who was a healthcare worker with PCR-confirmed SARS-CoV-2 infection or an uninfected control (not recorded which). In DNA, the CDR3 is TGCAGTGCTAGGGATGGGAGCTCCTACAATGAGCAGTTCTTC. Amino acid sequence: CSARDGSSYNEQFF.